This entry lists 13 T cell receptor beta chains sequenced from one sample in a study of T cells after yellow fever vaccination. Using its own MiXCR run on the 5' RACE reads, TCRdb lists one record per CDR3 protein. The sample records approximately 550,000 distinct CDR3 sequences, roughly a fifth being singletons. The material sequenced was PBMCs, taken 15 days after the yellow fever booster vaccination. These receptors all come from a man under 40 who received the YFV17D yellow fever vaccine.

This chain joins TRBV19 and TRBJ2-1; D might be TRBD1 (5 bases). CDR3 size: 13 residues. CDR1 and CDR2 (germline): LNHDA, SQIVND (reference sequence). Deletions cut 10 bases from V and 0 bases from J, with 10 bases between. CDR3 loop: CATAGRSYNEQFF. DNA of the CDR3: TGTGCCACCGCAGGGCGCTCCTACAATGAGCAGTTCTTC.

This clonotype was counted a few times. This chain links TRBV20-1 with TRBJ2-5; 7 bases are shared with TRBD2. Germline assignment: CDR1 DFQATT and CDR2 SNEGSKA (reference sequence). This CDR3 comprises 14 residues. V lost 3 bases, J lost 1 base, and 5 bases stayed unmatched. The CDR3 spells CSARGGGLQETQYF. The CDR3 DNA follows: TGCAGTGCTAGGGGGGGGGGACTCCAAGAGACCCAGTACTTC.

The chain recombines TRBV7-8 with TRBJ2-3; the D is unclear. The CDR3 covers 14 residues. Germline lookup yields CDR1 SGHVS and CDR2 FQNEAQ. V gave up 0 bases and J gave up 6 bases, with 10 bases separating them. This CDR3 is CASSLAHHGDTQYF. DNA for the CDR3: TGTGCCAGCAGCTTAGCGCATCATGGGGATACGCAGTATTTT.

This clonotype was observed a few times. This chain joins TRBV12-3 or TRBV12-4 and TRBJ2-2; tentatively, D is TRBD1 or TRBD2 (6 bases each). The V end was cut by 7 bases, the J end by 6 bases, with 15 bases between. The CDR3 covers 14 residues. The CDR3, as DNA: TGTGCCAGCACCCTAAGGGGGGTACCCGGGGAGCTGTTTTTT. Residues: CASTLRGVPGELFF.

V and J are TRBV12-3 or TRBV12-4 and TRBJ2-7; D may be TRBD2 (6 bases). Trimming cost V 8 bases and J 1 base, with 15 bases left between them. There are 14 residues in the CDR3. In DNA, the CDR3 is TGTGCCAGCCTCTTTTCGGAGGGATCCTACGAGCAGTACTTC. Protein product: CASLFSEGSYEQYF.

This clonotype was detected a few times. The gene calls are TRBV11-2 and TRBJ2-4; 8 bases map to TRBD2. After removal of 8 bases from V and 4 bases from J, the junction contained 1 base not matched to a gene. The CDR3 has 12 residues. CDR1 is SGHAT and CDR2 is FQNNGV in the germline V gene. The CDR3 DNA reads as TGTGCCAGCGGCGGGGGGAAAAACATTCAGTACTTC. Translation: CASGGGKNIQYF.

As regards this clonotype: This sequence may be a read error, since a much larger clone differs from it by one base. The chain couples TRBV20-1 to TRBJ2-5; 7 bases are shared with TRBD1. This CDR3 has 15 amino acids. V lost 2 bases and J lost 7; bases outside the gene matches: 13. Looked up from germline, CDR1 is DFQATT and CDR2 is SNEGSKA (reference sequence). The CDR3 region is CSARSPRGRLGTQYF. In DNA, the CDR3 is TGCAGTGCTAGAAGCCCAAGGGGGCGACTTGGGACCCAGTACTTC.

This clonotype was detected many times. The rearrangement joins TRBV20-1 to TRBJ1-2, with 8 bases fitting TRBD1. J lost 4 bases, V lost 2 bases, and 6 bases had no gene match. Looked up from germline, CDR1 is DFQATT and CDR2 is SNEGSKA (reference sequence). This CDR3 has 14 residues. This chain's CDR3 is CSARPGQGIYGYTF. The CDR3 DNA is TGCAGTGCTAGACCTGGACAGGGAATCTATGGCTACACCTTC.

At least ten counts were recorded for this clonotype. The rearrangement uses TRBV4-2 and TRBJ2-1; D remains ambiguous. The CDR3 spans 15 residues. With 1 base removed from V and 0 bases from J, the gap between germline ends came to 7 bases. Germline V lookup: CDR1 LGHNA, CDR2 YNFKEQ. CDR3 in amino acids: CASSQAVSSYNEQFF. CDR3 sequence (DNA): TGTGCCAGCAGCCAAGCGGTTAGCTCCTACAATGAGCAGTTCTTC.

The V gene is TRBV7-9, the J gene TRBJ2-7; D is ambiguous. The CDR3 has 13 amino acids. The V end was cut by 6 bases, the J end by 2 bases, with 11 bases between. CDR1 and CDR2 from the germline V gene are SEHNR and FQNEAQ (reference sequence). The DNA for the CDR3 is TGTGCCAGCAGGCCGGGCCAGGCCTACGAGCAGTACTTC. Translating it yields CASRPGQAYEQYF.

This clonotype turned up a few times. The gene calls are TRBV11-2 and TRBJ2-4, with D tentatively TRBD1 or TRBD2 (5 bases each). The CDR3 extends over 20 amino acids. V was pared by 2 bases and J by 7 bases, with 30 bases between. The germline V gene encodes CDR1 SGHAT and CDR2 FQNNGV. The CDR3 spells CASSLMGDQGPPNDGNIQYF. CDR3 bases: TGTGCCAGCAGCTTAATGGGGGACCAGGGACCACCGAACGATGGGAACATTCAGTACTTC.

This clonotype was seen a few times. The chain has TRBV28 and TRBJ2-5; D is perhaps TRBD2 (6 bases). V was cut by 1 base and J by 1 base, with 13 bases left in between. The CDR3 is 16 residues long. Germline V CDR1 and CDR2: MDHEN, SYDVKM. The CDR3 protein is CASSLLEGSSQETQYF. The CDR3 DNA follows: TGTGCCAGCAGTTTATTGGAGGGTTCGAGCCAAGAGACCCAGTACTTC. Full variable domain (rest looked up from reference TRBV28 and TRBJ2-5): DVKVTQSSRYLVKRTGEKVFLECVQDMDHENMFWYRQDPGLGLRLIYFSYDVKMKEKGDIPEGYSVSREKKERFSLILESASTNQTSMYLCASSLLEGSSQETQYFGPGTRLLVL.

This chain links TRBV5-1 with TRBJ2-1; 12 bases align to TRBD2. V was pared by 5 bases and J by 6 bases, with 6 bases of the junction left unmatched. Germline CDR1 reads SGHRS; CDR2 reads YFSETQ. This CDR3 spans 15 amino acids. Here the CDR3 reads CASRHGLAGPNEQFF. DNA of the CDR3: TGCGCCAGCAGACATGGACTAGCGGGGCCCAATGAGCAGTTCTTC.